The present TCR beta chain was sequenced within a study of vaccination and CD4 T cells after COVID-19. An Oncomine TCR Beta short-read assay was used to sequence the DNA from cultured CD4+ T cells. TCRdb re-derived calls from the PCR reads in MiXCR, one entry per CDR3 protein. Counted here are about 6,600 distinct CDR3 sequences, under 60% occurring once; the ten biggest clones make up 40% to 50%. This clonotype was counted once. Its antigen is as yet unknown. Described treatment: approximately nine-day PBMC culture with coronavirus spike peptide pools or control peptides (ViraFEST assay). Those CD4+ T cells from the unexposed donor predate the COVID-19 pandemic (2011-2018). Trimming left V 8 bases short and J 7 bases short, with 12 bases between. The germline gives CDR1 MNHNS, CDR2 SASEGT. There are 12 residues in the CDR3.

Sequenced input: CD4+ T cells from blood, cultured in vitro. The V gene is TRBV6-1, the J gene TRBJ2-4; D is unresolved. The TCR originated in a human donor in good health. The CDR3, as DNA: TGTGCCAGCCGGACCAAGAACAACATTCAGTACTTC. Encoded protein: CASRTKNNIQYF.